This T cell receptor beta chain was captured by sequencing in a study of blood T cell repertoires in COVID-19. Study background: Researchers got acute and convalescent COVID-19 samples from the United States, Italy and Spain. In each case, the material was cDNA or gDNA derived from T cells, B-cell-depleted T cells, or PBMCs.

Only in-frame clones appear in the TCRdb table, and some are missing; sequencing was by immunoSEQ multiplex PCR. The sample holds approximately 99,000 clones, approximately 70% seen once. The CDR3 covers 16 residues. CDR1 is MDHEN, CDR2 SYDVKM, per germline. The trim removed 7 bases at V and 8 bases at J, leaving 15 bases unmatched. Sequencing was done on a sample of peripheral blood. This TCR derives from a woman aged 40 to 50 with acute or convalescent COVID-19. The chain combines TRBV28 with TRBJ2-1, with TRBD1 identical over 9 bases. CDR3 nucleotide sequence: TGTGCCAGCACGTCACCCACCGGGACAGGGCGCTATGAGCAGTTCTTC. This translates into CASTSPTGTGRYEQFF.